The 2 T cell receptor beta chains listed next were all sequenced from one sample in a study of T cells after yellow fever vaccination. TCRdb reprocessed the 5' RACE reads via MiXCR and lists one record per CDR3 protein. Of approximately 260,000 distinct CDR3 sequences listed, around 5.3% are singletons. Sequencing used CD4+ T cells sorted from PBMCs, obtained on the day of the yellow fever booster vaccination. Source of these receptors: a man between 18 and 35 years old who received the YFV17D yellow fever vaccine.

This clonotype has only a few counts. The rearrangement joins TRBV4-1 to TRBJ1-4; the D is unclear. V lost 0 bases, J lost 8 bases, and 7 bases lay in between. The germline V gene encodes CDR1 MGHRA and CDR2 YSYEKL. The CDR3 has 13 residues. CDR3 nucleotides: TGCGCCAGCAGCCAAGAGGTGGGGGAAAAACTGTTTTTT. Translated: CASSQEVGEKLFF.

In this sample, this clonotype turned up a few times. The chain uses TRBV7-9 and TRBJ2-7, with a tentative D call TRBD1 (6 bases). This CDR3 is built from 12 residues. V was pared by 5 bases and J by 9 bases, with 14 bases between. CDR1 and CDR2 from the germline V gene are SEHNR and FQNEAQ (reference sequence). CDR3 DNA sequence: TGTGCCAGCAGCGACGCAGGGGTCGGGCAGTACTTC. The encoded protein is CASSDAGVGQYF.